The sequence of this T cell receptor beta chain was determined in a study of cytomegalovirus exposure and HLA in healthy donors. V was clipped by 3 bases and J by 2 bases; unmatched bases: 2. Germline loops: CDR1 SEHNR, CDR2 FQNEAQ (reference sequence). This CDR3 comprises 14 residues. This clone has only one observation. 60 Vbeta and 13 Jbeta primers were used in PCR. Only in-frame clones appear in the TCRdb table, and some are missing; sequencing was by immunoSEQ multiplex PCR. The sample includes more than 95,000 clones, approximately 83% of them seen just once. This TCR came from a middle-aged woman in good health and CMV-seropositive. Sample: PBMCs. This chain connects TRBV7-9 to TRBJ2-7; 9 positions agree with TRBD1. The CDR3 here is CASSFGTGTYEQYF. The DNA for the CDR3 is TGTGCCAGCAGCTTTGGGACAGGGACCTACGAGCAGTACTTC.